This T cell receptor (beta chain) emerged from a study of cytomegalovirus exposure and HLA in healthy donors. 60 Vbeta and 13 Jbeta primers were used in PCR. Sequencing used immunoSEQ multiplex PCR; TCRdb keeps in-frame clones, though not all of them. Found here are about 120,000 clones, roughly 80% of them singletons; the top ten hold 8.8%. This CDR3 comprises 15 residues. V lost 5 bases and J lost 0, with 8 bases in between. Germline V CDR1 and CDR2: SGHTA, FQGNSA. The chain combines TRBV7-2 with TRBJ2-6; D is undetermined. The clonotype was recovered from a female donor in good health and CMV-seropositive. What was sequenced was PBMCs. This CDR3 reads CASSHPSSGANVLTF. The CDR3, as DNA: TGTGCCAGCAGCCATCCGAGCTCTGGGGCCAACGTCCTGACTTTC.